These 25 T cell receptor beta chains came from one sample sequenced in a study of blood T cell repertoires in COVID-19. Measured with immunoSEQ multiplex PCR; TCRdb has only the in-frame clones, and not every one. Of 65,000 or so clones in the sample, just under 85% were seen once. Sequencing input: peripheral blood. The receptor set was obtained from a man aged 55-75 years with acute or convalescent COVID-19.

The V and J genes are TRBV2 and TRBJ1-1, with D perhaps matching TRBD1 (6 bases). Germline CDR1 and CDR2: SNHLY and FYNNEI. Deletions cut 4 bases from V and 4 bases from J, with 16 bases between. This CDR3 comprises 15 residues. CDR3 sequence: CASSVGQFVGTEAFF. The CDR3 DNA reads as TGTGCCAGCAGTGTCGGACAGTTTGTCGGCACTGAAGCTTTCTTT. Supplemented by reference TRBV2 and TRBJ1-1, the full variable domain reads EPEVTQTPSHQVTQMGQEVILRCVPISNHLYFYWYRQILGQKVEFLVSFYNNEISEKSEIFDDQFSVERPDGSNFTLKIRSTKLEDSAMYFCASSVGQFVGTEAFFGQGTRLTVV.

The CDR3: CASSISQRGYNEQFF. Here the CDR3 DNA reads TGTGCCAGTAGTATAAGCCAGCGGGGGTACAATGAGCAGTTCTTC. The gene calls are TRBV19 and TRBJ2-1, with TRBD2 matching 8 bases. V trimming: 2 bases; J trimming: 4 bases; junction bases outside the gene matches: 4. Germline-derived CDR1 and CDR2 are LNHDA and SQIVND (reference sequence). There are 15 residues in the CDR3.

The chain employs TRBV19 and TRBJ1-2; D gene ambiguous. This CDR3 comprises 15 residues. Germline assignment: CDR1 LNHDA and CDR2 SQIVND (reference sequence). Trimming took 5 bases from V and 8 from J, leaving 21 bases between them. The chain's CDR3 is CASSDPAAGLLGYTF. CDR3 DNA sequence: TGTGCCAGTAGTGACCCGGCGGCCGGTCTCCTCGGCTACACCTTC.

This chain joins TRBV5-4 and TRBJ2-1; D perhaps matches TRBD1 (5 bases). The CDR3 contains 14 residues. Germline V CDR1 and CDR2: SGHNT, YYREEE (reference sequence). V was clipped by 1 base and J by 8 bases, with 13 bases between them. CDR3 sequence reads: CASSLRQGGDEQFF. CDR3 DNA: TGTGCCAGCAGCTTGCGGCAGGGTGGCGATGAGCAGTTCTTC. Filled out from reference TRBV5-4 and TRBJ2-1, the complete variable domain reads ETGVTQSPTHLIKTRGQQVTLRCSSQSGHNTVSWYQQALGQGPQFIFQYYREEENGRGNFPPRFSGLQFPNYSSELNVNALELDDSALYLCASSLRQGGDEQFFGPGTRLTVL.

CDR3 DNA: TGTGCTACCCGGGGAAATTATGGCTACACCTTC. Translation gives CATRGNYGYTF. This chain links TRBV24-1 with TRBJ1-2; D gene ambiguous. CDR1 is KGHDR and CDR2 is SFDVKD in the germline V gene. The CDR3 spans 11 residues.

This clone was seen once. Here the CDR3 DNA reads TGTGCCAGCTCACCACCGAGCCAACCCCGAGAGGGCTACACCTTC. It codes for CASSPPSQPREGYTF. This chain uses TRBV18 with TRBJ1-2; D not certain. V was shortened by 0 bases and J by 8 bases, with 16 bases between the two germline ends. The germline gives CDR1 KGHSH, CDR2 LQKENI. The CDR3 is made up of 15 amino acids.

The rearrangement uses TRBV6-1 and TRBJ2-2; D is unresolved. Germline V gene data show CDR1 as MNHNS and CDR2 as SASEGT. CDR3 length: 19 amino acids. V shed 4 bases and J shed 0 bases, with 21 bases lying between them. CDR3 in amino acids: CASSAYQTRTRPNTGELFF. CDR3 coding DNA: TGTGCCAGCAGTGCCTACCAGACACGAACCAGACCGAACACCGGGGAGCTGTTTTTT.

The J gene is TRBJ1-1, the V gene TRBV18, with D possibly TRBD1 on 5 matching bases. The CDR3 totals 14 residues. In germline, CDR1 is KGHSH, CDR2 LQKENI. The germline V and J ends were trimmed by 2 bases and 5 bases, with 12 bases remaining between them. CDR3 loop: CASSPVAGTTEAFF. CDR3 nucleotide sequence: TGTGCCAGCTCACCAGTGGCGGGGACGACTGAAGCTTTCTTT.

V gene TRBV30 combines with J gene TRBJ1-3; TRBD1 agrees at 7 bases. There are 13 residues in the CDR3. Germline lookup yields CDR1 GTSNPN and CDR2 SVGIG (reference sequence). The V gene end was trimmed by 2 bases and the J gene end by 9 bases; junction bases not matched to a gene: 7. CDR3: CAWSPRDSVTIYF. In nucleotides, the CDR3 is TGTGCCTGGAGTCCAAGGGACAGTGTCACCATATATTTT.

The chain employs TRBV9 and TRBJ1-3; D is unresolved. V gave up 4 bases and J gave up 2 bases, with 13 bases separating them. CDR3 length: 15 amino acids. From germline, CDR1 is SGDLS and CDR2 YYNGEE. CDR3 region: CASSQGETPGNTIYF. The CDR3 DNA sequence: TGTGCCAGCAGCCAAGGAGAGACCCCTGGAAACACCATATATTTT.

V is TRBV4-1 and J is TRBJ2-3, with 8 nucleotides matching TRBD2. The CDR3 length is 16 residues. The ends lost 4 bases at V and 3 bases at J; junction bases unmatched: 9. Per the germline V gene, CDR1 is MGHRA and CDR2 is YSYEKL. CDR3 in amino acids: CASSLLGASGTDTQYF. In DNA form, the CDR3 reads TGCGCCAGCAGCCTCCTGGGGGCTAGCGGGACAGATACGCAGTATTTT.

The chain couples TRBV9 to TRBJ1-2; weak D call: TRBD1 (5 bases). Germline V lookup: CDR1 SGDLS, CDR2 YYNGEE. The V and J ends lost 3 bases and 6 bases respectively, with 15 bases between them. The CDR3 runs 14 residues. CDR3 in amino acids: CASSGRDSFDGYTF. The CDR3 bases are TGTGCCAGCAGCGGCAGGGATTCTTTTGATGGCTACACCTTC.

The chain joins TRBV9 to TRBJ2-1; 10 bases are a match to TRBD2. This CDR3 contains 14 residues. J lost 9 bases, V lost 2 bases, and 5 bases had no gene match. Germline loops: CDR1 SGDLS, CDR2 YYNGEE. CDR3 coding DNA: TGTGCCAGCAGCGTGAGCGGGGGGGTGGTTGAGCAGTTCTTC. Its protein is CASSVSGGVVEQFF.

V usage is TRBV29-1 and J usage is TRBJ2-1, with TRBD2 identical over 7 bases. The CDR3 consists of 15 residues. After removal of 2 bases from V and 7 bases from J, the junction contained 11 bases not matched to a gene. Germline values: CDR1 SQVTM, CDR2 ANQGSEA. The CDR3 DNA sequence: TGCAGCGTTGAAAATTCACGACGGGGGGAGAATGAGCAGTTCTTC. This sequence encodes CSVENSRRGENEQFF.

This sequence joins TRBV4-1 and TRBJ1-1; 10 positions agree with TRBD1. With 4 bases clipped from V and 5 bases from J, the junction kept 4 bases outside the gene matches. Germline V gene lookup returns CDR1 MGHRA and CDR2 YSYEKL. The CDR3 is 14 residues long. The CDR3 is CASSRQDRGTEAFF. The CDR3 DNA sequence: TGCGCCAGCAGCCGGCAGGACAGGGGGACTGAAGCTTTCTTT.

V usage is TRBV9 and J usage is TRBJ1-5; TRBD1 might be the D (5 bases). Between the trimmed V and J ends, which lost 0 bases and 5 bases, there was a span of 12 bases. The CDR3 contains 15 residues. CDR1 is SGDLS and CDR2 is YYNGEE in the germline V gene. The CDR3 loop is CASSVGGGEDQPQHF. The CDR3 DNA is TGTGCCAGCAGCGTAGGTGGAGGGGAAGATCAGCCCCAGCATTTT. The full variable domain, completed using reference TRBV9 and TRBJ1-5, is DSGVTQTPKHLITATGQRVTLRCSPRSGDLSVYWYQQSLDQGLQFLIQYYNGEERAKGNILERFSAQQFPDLHSELNLSSLELGDSALYFCASSVGGGEDQPQHFGDGTRLSIL.

The chain employs TRBV5-1 and TRBJ2-7, with a tentative D call TRBD2 (6 bases). Germline-derived CDR1 and CDR2 are SGHRS and YFSETQ. The CDR3 loop spans 14 amino acids. The germline V and J ends were trimmed by 0 bases and 6 bases, with 13 bases remaining between them. CDR3 residues: CASSLAGVGPEQYF. The CDR3 nucleotides read TGCGCCAGCAGCTTGGCGGGAGTTGGTCCCGAGCAGTACTTC.

The CDR3 sequence is CASSSRTGEGTGELFF. The CDR3 bases are TGTGCCAGCAGTTCCCGGACAGGGGAAGGCACCGGGGAGCTGTTTTTT. The chain joins TRBV6-5 to TRBJ2-2; TRBD1 matches at 9 bases. The V gene's germline CDR1 is MNHEY and CDR2 SVGAGI. V was clipped by 4 bases and J by 4 bases; unmatched bases: 7. The CDR3 runs 16 residues.

The chain recombines TRBV7-3 with TRBJ2-2; TRBD1 might be the D (5 bases). This CDR3 comprises 12 residues. Germline V gene sequence: CDR1 SGHTA, CDR2 FQGTGA. Trimming took off 5 bases at V and 5 bases at J, with 6 bases between the two ends. CDR3 in amino acids: CASSPGTGELFF. The DNA for the CDR3 is TGTGCCAGCAGCCCAGGGACCGGGGAGCTGTTTTTT.

The chain recombines TRBV6-1 with TRBJ2-5; 8 positions match TRBD1. CDR1 MNHNS and CDR2 SASEGT come from the germline V gene. J lost 4 bases, V lost 3 bases, and 4 bases had no gene match. This CDR3 contains 14 residues. CDR3 bases: TGTGCCAGCAGTGAGGGAGGACAGGGAGAGACCCAGTACTTC. Residues: CASSEGGQGETQYF.

This clone was seen just once. The chain uses TRBV4-1 and TRBJ1-2; 8 nucleotides agree with TRBD1. The CDR3 has 16 amino acids. Losses at the gene ends were 2 bases for V and 7 bases for J; bases not matched to a gene: 12. In germline, CDR1 is MGHRA, CDR2 YSYEKL. CDR3 nucleotide sequence: TGCGCCAGCAGCCAAAGCCCCAGGGGGCATTCGGTTGGCTACACCTTC. Translation: CASSQSPRGHSVGYTF.

The rearrangement uses TRBV5-1 and TRBJ1-1; D ambiguous. V was clipped by 4 bases and J by 5 bases, with 9 bases between them. The CDR3 consists of 12 residues. Germline CDR1 is SGHRS and CDR2 is YFSETQ. CDR3 sequence reads: CASSLYGTEAFF. DNA of the CDR3: TGCGCCAGCAGCCTATATGGTACTGAAGCTTTCTTT.

CDR3 coding DNA: TGTGCCAGCAGTGTTAAGGGGTTGAACACTGAAGCTTTCTTT. It translates to CASSVKGLNTEAFF. The chain couples TRBV2 to TRBJ1-1, with D perhaps TRBD1 (5 bases). Germline CDR1 and CDR2: SNHLY and FYNNEI. Trimming removed 4 bases at V and 0 bases at J, with 9 bases between. There are 14 residues in the CDR3. Using reference TRBV2 and TRBJ1-1 for the parts outside the CDR3, the full variable domain is EPEVTQTPSHQVTQMGQEVILRCVPISNHLYFYWYRQILGQKVEFLVSFYNNEISEKSEIFDDQFSVERPDGSNFTLKIRSTKLEDSAMYFCASSVKGLNTEAFFGQGTRLTVV.

The chain has TRBV28 and TRBJ1-2, with a weak D call TRBD1 (5 bases). Germline V lookup: CDR1 MDHEN, CDR2 SYDVKM. The CDR3 totals 12 residues. Trimming removed 3 bases from V and 7 bases from J, with 9 bases in between. CDR3 DNA: TGTGCCAGCAGTTTGCGGACAATTGGCTACACCTTC. This codes for CASSLRTIGYTF.

This rearrangement joins TRBV19 to TRBJ2-5, with a weak D call TRBD2 (5 bases). Per the germline V gene, CDR1 is LNHDA and CDR2 is SQIVND (reference sequence). This CDR3 spans 15 amino acids. Trimming pared 3 bases from V and 0 bases from J, leaving 11 bases between. CDR3 region: CASSMWSGNQETQYF. CDR3 nucleotides: TGTGCCAGTAGTATGTGGTCCGGGAACCAAGAGACCCAGTACTTC.